This T cell receptor (beta chain) was recovered during a study of T cell changes during pregnancy in multiple sclerosis. Libraries were prepared by immunoSEQ multiplex PCR; TCRdb keeps only in-frame clonotypes and omits some of them. The sample shows tens of thousands of clones, approximately 92% of them seen only once. This clone was detected only once. The CDR3 length is 16 residues. The V and J ends lost 6 bases and 0 bases, in that order; junction bases with no gene match: 6. CDR1 and CDR2 (germline): MNHEY, SMNVEV (reference sequence). This sequence was found in a female donor in good health, enrolled as a control in a pregnancy study. This specimen consisted of peripheral blood, obtained in the third trimester of pregnancy. The rearrangement uses TRBV27 and TRBJ2-1; 9 nucleotides align to TRBD2. The CDR3 loop is CASRLLAGHSYNEQFF. Written as DNA, the CDR3 is TGTGCCAGCAGGTTACTAGCGGGCCACTCCTACAATGAGCAGTTCTTC.